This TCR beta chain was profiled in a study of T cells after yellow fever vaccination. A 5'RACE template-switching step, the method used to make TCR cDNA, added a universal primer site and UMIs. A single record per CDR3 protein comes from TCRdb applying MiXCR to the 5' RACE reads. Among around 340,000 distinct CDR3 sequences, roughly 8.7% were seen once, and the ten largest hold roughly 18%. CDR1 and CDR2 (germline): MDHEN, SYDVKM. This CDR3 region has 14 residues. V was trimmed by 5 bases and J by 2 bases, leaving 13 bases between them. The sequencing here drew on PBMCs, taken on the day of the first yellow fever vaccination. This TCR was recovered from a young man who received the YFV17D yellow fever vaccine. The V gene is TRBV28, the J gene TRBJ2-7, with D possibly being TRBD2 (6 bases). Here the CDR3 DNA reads TGTGCCAGCAGTATGGGGGGAGAACCCTACGAGCAGTACGTC. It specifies CASSMGGEPYEQYV.